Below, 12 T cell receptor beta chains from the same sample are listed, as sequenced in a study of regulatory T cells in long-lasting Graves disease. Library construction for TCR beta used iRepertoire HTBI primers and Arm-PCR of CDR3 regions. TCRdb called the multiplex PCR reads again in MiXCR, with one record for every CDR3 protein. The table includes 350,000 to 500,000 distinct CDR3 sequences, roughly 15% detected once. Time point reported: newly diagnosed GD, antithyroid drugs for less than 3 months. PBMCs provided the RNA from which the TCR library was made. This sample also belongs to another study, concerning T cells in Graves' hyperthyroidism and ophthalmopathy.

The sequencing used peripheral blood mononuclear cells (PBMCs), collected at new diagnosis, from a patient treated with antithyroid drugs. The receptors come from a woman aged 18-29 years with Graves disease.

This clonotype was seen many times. The CDR3 protein is CASRGLGVQPQHF. The CDR3 DNA sequence: TGTGCCAGCAGAGGACTGGGGGTCCAGCCCCAGCATTTT. The rearrangement uses TRBV6-1 and TRBJ1-5, with D perhaps TRBD1 (5 bases). Germline V CDR1 and CDR2: MNHNS, SASEGT. The CDR3 is made up of 13 amino acids. Trimming took off 6 bases at V and 7 bases at J, with 13 bases between the two ends.

The CDR3 spells CASSLTEGLAFNEQFF. The CDR3 DNA is TGTGCCAGCAGCCTCACTGAGGGACTAGCGTTCAATGAGCAGTTCTTC. The chain combines TRBV7-2 with TRBJ2-1; TRBD2 matches at 10 bases. Germline V gene sequence: CDR1 SGHTA, CDR2 FQGNSA. With 5 bases clipped from V and 6 bases from J, the junction kept 10 bases outside the gene matches. There are 16 residues in the CDR3.

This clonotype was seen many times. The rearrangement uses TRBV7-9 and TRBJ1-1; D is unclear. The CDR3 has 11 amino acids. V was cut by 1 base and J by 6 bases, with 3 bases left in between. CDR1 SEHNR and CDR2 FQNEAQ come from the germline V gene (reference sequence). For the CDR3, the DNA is TGTGCCAGCAGCTTAGTTTCTGAAGCTTTCTTT. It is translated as CASSLVSEAFF.

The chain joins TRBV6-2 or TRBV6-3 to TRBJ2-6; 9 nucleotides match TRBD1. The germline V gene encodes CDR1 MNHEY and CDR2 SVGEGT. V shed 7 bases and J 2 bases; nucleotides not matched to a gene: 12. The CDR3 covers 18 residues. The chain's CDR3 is CASKAGQGGEAGANVLTF. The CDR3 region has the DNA TGTGCCAGCAAAGCGGGACAGGGAGGGGAGGCTGGGGCCAACGTCCTGACTTTC.

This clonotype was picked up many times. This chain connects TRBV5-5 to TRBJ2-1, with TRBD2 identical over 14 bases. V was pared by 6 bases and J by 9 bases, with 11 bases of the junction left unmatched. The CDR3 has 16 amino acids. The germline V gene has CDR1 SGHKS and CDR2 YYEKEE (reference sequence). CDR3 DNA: TGTGCCAGCAAACAAAGGACTAGCGGGAGGACCGGTGAGCAGTTCTTC. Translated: CASKQRTSGRTGEQFF. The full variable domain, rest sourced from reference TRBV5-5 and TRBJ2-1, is DAGVTQSPTHLIKTRGQQVTLRCSPISGHKSVSWYQQVLGQGPQFIFQYYEKEERGRGNFPDRFSARQFPNYSSELNVNALLLGDSALYLCASKQRTSGRTGEQFFGPGTRLTVL.

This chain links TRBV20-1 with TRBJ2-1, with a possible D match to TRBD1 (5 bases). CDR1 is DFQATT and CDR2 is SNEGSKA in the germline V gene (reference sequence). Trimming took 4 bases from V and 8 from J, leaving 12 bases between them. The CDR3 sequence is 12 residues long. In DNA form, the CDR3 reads TGCAGTGCTAATATCAGGGCCCATGAGCAGTTCTTC. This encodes CSANIRAHEQFF.

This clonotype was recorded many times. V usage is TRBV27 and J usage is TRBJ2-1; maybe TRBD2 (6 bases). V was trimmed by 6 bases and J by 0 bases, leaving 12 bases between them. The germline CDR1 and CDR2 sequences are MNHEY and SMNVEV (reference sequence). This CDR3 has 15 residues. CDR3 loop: CASRRLAVSYNEQFF. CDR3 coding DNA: TGTGCCAGCAGGCGATTAGCGGTCTCCTACAATGAGCAGTTCTTC.

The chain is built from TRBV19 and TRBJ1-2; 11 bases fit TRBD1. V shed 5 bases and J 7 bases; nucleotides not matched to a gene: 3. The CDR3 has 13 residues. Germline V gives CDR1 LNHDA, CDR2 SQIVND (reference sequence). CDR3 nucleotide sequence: TGTGCCAGTAGTGGGACAGGGGGAAGTGGCTACACCTTC. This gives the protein CASSGTGGSGYTF.

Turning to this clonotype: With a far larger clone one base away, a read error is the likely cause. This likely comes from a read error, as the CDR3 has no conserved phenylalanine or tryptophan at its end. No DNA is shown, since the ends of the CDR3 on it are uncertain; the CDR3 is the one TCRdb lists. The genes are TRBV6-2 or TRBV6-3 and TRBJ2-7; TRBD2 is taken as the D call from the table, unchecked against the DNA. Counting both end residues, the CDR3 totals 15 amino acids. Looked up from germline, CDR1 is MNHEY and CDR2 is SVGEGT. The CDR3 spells CASSEFLRTSGNRYL.

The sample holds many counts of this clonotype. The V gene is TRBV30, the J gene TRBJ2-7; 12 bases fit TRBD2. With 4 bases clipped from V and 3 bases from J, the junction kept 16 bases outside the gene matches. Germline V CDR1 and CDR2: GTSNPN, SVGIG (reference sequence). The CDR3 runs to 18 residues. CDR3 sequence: CAWTGGANKLAGGYEQYF. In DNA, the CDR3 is TGTGCCTGGACCGGCGGTGCGAACAAACTAGCGGGAGGCTACGAGCAGTACTTC.

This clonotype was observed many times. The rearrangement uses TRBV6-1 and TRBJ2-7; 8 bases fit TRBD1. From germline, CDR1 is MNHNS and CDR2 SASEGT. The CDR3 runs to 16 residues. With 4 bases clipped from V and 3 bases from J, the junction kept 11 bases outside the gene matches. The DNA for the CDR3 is TGTGCCAGCAGTGGAATCGACAGGGGATCCCACTACGAGCAGTACTTC. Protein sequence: CASSGIDRGSHYEQYF.

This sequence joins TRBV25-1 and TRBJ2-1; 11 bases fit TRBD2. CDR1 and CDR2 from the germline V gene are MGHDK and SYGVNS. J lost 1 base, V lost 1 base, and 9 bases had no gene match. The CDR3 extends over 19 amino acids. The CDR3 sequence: CASSEWGTSGGASYNEQFF. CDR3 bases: TGTGCCAGCAGTGAATGGGGGACTAGCGGAGGGGCTTCCTACAATGAGCAGTTCTTC.